This record concerns one T cell receptor (beta chain) sequence. This clone was detected a few times. The clone's antigen remains unknown. Nothing much larger sits one base from this clone, and base qualities are not available. The data derive from a study of blood T cell repertoires in COVID-19 (dated by TCRdb to between 2020 and 2021). Regarding the study in general: Samples covering the acute and convalescent phases of COVID-19 were provided by collaborators in the United States, Italy and Spain. The prospective study material was composed of cDNA or gDNA derived from T cells, B-cell-depleted T cells, or PBMCs. Deeply sampled blood TCRbeta repertoires from subjects exposed to, actively infected with, or recovered from COVID-19 were included in the dataset. A freely available public database, intended as a resource for researchers studying the immune response to SARS-CoV-2, is where the repertoires were released. Samples came from the ongoing ImmuneRACE study (first 160 participants) plus 1,254 subjects from 6 global collaborators. A de-identified subject ID, COVID-19 status, age in years and sex were almost always included in the sample metadata. HLA class I and class II types, where available, came from metadata supplied by the sample provider rather than from assay-based typing.

Collaborating institutions collected whole blood in K2EDTA tubes following their own protocols. For TCRbeta analysis, collaborators shipped samples as frozen whole blood, isolated PBMCs, or DNA extracted from either of those sample types. Overall study results and their limits: The quantity of clinical and demographic metadata differed by source and by participant and was supplied without curation.

TCRbeta CDR3 regions were amplified from genomic DNA using the immunoSEQ Assay, a bias-controlled multiplex PCR. The original pipeline was this. The number of nucleated cells in each sample was estimated by amplification of reference gene primers within the assay. To quantify the absolute abundance of each unique TCRbeta CDR3 rearrangement, sequence reads were collapsed and filtered. For each sample, productive Simpson clonality was calculated as the square root of Simpson's diversity index across productive rearrangements. TCRdb retrieved this table from immuneACCESS and kept in-frame rearrangements only. Not all clones are present; in checked studies, unresolved V genes account for under half, and no reason is known for the remainder. That table gives V, J and clone size, and the DNA gave D and trimming. The sample includes some 160,000 clones, with more than 65% observed a single time. The top ten hold less than 5.5% of the sample.

Via the germline V gene, CDR1 is SGHRS and CDR2 YFSETQ. CDR3 length: 15 amino acids, cysteine to phenylalanine. The retained sequence is limited to the CDR3, 45 bases, with the frame set at the first base. Here V drops 3 bases and J drops 0 bases, and the junction holds 0 bases not matched to any gene. The source is a man in his sixties with acute or convalescent COVID-19. The chain is made from TRBV5-1 and TRBJ2-2, with 9 bases matching TRBD1. The sample taken for sequencing was peripheral blood. The sequenced DNA is TGCGCCAGCAGCTGGACAGGGGCGAACACCGGGGAGCTGTTTTTT. Its product reads: CASSWTGANTGELFF.